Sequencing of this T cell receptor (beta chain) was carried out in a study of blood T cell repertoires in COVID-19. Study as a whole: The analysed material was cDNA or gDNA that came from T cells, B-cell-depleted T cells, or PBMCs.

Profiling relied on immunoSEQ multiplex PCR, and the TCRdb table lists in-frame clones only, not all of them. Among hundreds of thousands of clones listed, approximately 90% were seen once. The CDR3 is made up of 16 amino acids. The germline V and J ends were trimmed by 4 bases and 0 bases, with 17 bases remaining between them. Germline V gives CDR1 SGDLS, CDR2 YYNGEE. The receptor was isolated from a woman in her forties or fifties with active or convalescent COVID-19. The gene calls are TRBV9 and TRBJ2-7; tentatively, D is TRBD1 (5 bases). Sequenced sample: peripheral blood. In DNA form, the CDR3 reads TGTGCCAGCAGCCATACGACAGACCTAACCTCCTACGAGCAGTACTTC. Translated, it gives CASSHTTDLTSYEQYF.